The source of this T cell receptor beta chain is a study of regulatory T cells in long-lasting Graves disease. Through Arm-PCR of CDR3 regions and iRepertoire HTBI primers, TCR beta libraries were built. TCRdb processed the multiplex PCR reads anew with MiXCR; each CDR3 protein has one entry. The repertoire has 380,000 or so distinct CDR3 sequences, around 16% of them found once; the top ten carry around 21%. Stated time point: newly diagnosed GD, antithyroid drugs for less than 3 months. Generation of the TCR library employed RNA extracted from PBMCs. Germline V lookup: CDR1 LNHDA, CDR2 SQIVND (reference sequence). The CDR3 is 15 amino acids. V dropped 3 bases and J dropped 6 bases, with 15 bases sitting between them. The sample was also linked to a second study, of T cells in Graves' hyperthyroidism and ophthalmopathy.

The material sequenced was peripheral blood mononuclear cells (PBMCs), taken at new diagnosis, from a patient treated with antithyroid drugs. The sequence came from a woman between 18 and 29 years old with Graves disease. This sequence joins TRBV19 and TRBJ2-1; D might be TRBD2 (5 bases). CDR3 nucleotide sequence: TGTGCCAGTAGTATGAGCGGATACTTAACCAATGAGCAGTTCTTC. Its translation is CASSMSGYLTNEQFF.